The entry below describes one T cell receptor beta chain. What it recognizes is unknown. Sequenced by immunoSEQ multiplex PCR; TCRdb stores in-frame clones only, minus some. This sample yields about 31,000 clones, of which over 75% are seen a single time; under 5% belongs to the top ten. Trimming shortened V by 5 bases and J by 1 base, and 11 bases separated the two germline ends. Germline loops: CDR1 SGHVS, CDR2 FQNEAQ. The CDR3 is 15 amino acids. The data belong to a study of T cells in localized non-small cell lung cancer. General study findings and limits: Among the top 100 tumor clones, a median approximately 62 appeared in adjacent lung. The tumor had only one region sequenced, so heterogeneity remains possible. Blood T cell density predicted longer survival; adjacent-lung clonality, shorter.

The specimen comprised peripheral blood mononuclear cells, sampled before any cancer treatment. This rearrangement joins TRBV7-8 to TRBJ2-2, with D unclear. This TCR derives from a woman aged 35-75 years with stage III lung adenocarcinoma. The CDR3 nucleotides read TGTGCCAGCAGCCCCCCGTGGGGGAACACCGGGGAGCTGTTTTTT. Translated, it gives CASSPPWGNTGELFF.